This T cell receptor (beta chain) was identified in a study of regulatory T cells in long-lasting Graves disease. Findings and limits, study-wide: Patients with persistent Graves' had lower TCR diversity than newly diagnosed patients. Among the persistent patients, 2,500 to 3,500 public clonotypes were shared, more than the 950 to 1,000 shared among new patients.

The CDR3 loop spans 16 amino acids. The V and J ends lost 0 bases and 6 bases, in that order; junction bases with no gene match: 7. CDR1 PRHDT and CDR2 FYEKMQ come from the germline V gene (reference sequence). This clonotype was seen repeatedly, ten times or more. The antigen remains undetermined. According to the study, TCR beta libraries were built with iRepertoire HTBI primers and CDR3-region Arm-PCR. Using its own MiXCR run on the multiplex PCR reads, TCRdb lists one record per CDR3 protein. The repertoire holds roughly 400,000 distinct CDR3 sequences, with around 16% as singletons. The time point here: newly diagnosed GD, antithyroid drugs for less than 3 months. From PBMCs, RNA was extracted and then used to make the TCR library. These same data were also listed under a study on T cells in Graves' hyperthyroidism and ophthalmopathy.

The receptor comes from a woman aged 40 to 50 with Graves disease. V usage is TRBV13 and J usage is TRBJ2-1, with TRBD2 matching over 8 bases. The sequenced sample was peripheral blood mononuclear cells (PBMCs), obtained at new diagnosis, from a patient treated with antithyroid drugs. CDR3 sequence: CASSLGPGLVFNEQFF. The CDR3 nucleotides read TGTGCCAGCAGCTTAGGGCCGGGACTAGTATTCAATGAGCAGTTCTTC.